Listed here are 11 T cell receptor beta chains from one sample, sequenced in a study of identifying expanded T cells in peripheral blood. The data were produced by immunoSEQ multiplex PCR, yet TCRdb's version contains in-frame clones alone and is incomplete. The sample comprises 75,000 to 95,000 clones, roughly 90% of which are singletons, and about 7% rests with the top ten. The specimen was blood. These TCRs come from a person aged 18-70 years in good health.

This sequence joins TRBV5-1 and TRBJ1-2; no definite D call. The CDR3 is 15 amino acids. The V and J ends lost 7 bases and 6 bases respectively, with 22 bases between them. Germline CDR1 reads SGHRS; CDR2 reads YFSETQ. The CDR3 DNA reads TGCGCCAGCTCTCCTAAGACACTCGGTCAGGATGGCTACACCTTC. It specifies CASSPKTLGQDGYTF.

This chain links TRBV11-3 with TRBJ2-3; TRBD2 might be the D (7 bases). Per the germline V gene, CDR1 is SGHNT and CDR2 is YENEEA. V was pared by 1 base and J by 1 base, with 9 bases between. The CDR3 runs 15 residues. In nucleotides, the CDR3 is TGTGCCAGCAGCTTAGGAGGGGGGGGCACAGATACGCAGTATTTT. Protein sequence: CASSLGGGGTDTQYF.

CDR3 nucleotide sequence: TGTGCCAGCAGTGGCTCTTATGGCGAGCAGTACTTC. This translates into CASSGSYGEQYF. The rearrangement joins TRBV6-1 to TRBJ2-7; D gene unclear. V lost 4 bases and J 6 bases, leaving 10 bases between the germline ends. The CDR3 has 12 amino acids. The germline gives CDR1 MNHNS, CDR2 SASEGT.

The chain has TRBV5-1 and TRBJ2-7; 7 bases map to TRBD1. The V gene end was trimmed by 0 bases and the J gene end by 4 bases; junction bases not matched to a gene: 10. This CDR3 is 16 amino acids long. Germline CDR1 reads SGHRS; CDR2 reads YFSETQ. This CDR3 reads CASSLGGQSSSYEQYF. CDR3 DNA sequence: TGCGCCAGCAGCTTGGGGGGACAGTCCAGTTCATACGAGCAGTACTTC. The full variable domain, in which reference TRBV5-1 and TRBJ2-7 provide the parts outside the CDR3, is KAGVTQTPRYLIKTRGQQVTLSCSPISGHRSVSWYQQTPGQGLQFLFEYFSETQRNKGNFPGRFSGRQFSNSRSEMNVSTLELGDSALYLCASSLGGQSSSYEQYFGPGTRLTVT.

The V gene is TRBV2, the J gene TRBJ2-7; 14 bases map to TRBD2. The CDR3 covers 15 residues. V was pared by 6 bases and J by 6 bases, with 7 bases of the junction left unmatched. The V gene's germline CDR1 is SNHLY and CDR2 FYNNEI. The CDR3 sequence is CASSAGTSGRSEQYF. In DNA form, the CDR3 reads TGTGCCAGCAGCGCCGGGACTAGCGGGAGAAGCGAGCAGTACTTC.

A single count supports this clone. The J gene is TRBJ1-6, the V gene TRBV25-1; D is possibly TRBD1 (6 bases). V dropped 1 base and J dropped 7 bases, with 14 bases sitting between them. The CDR3 loop spans 16 amino acids. Germline V gene lookup returns CDR1 MGHDK and CDR2 SYGVNS. CDR3 protein: CASSEFGRGLNSPLHF. The CDR3 DNA reads as TGTGCCAGCAGTGAATTCGGCAGGGGCCTAAATTCACCCCTCCACTTT.

The chain couples TRBV29-1 to TRBJ2-1; TRBD2 might be the D (5 bases). CDR3 length equals 13 residues. Trimming took 6 bases from V and 10 from J, leaving 19 bases between them. Germline V CDR1 and CDR2: SQVTM, ANQGSEA. The CDR3 protein is CSVTRILPAEQFF. The CDR3 DNA is TGCAGCGTCACTAGAATCTTGCCTGCAGAGCAGTTCTTC.

Only one count was recorded for this clone. This chain connects TRBV28 to TRBJ2-1, with D maybe TRBD1 (5 bases). V lost 5 bases, J lost 3 bases, and 17 bases lay in between. Germline V gene data show CDR1 as MDHEN and CDR2 as SYDVKM. The CDR3 has 16 amino acids. The CDR3 is CASSPAGPGGYNEQFF. The CDR3 DNA reads TGTGCCAGCAGTCCCGCAGGGCCTGGTGGCTACAATGAGCAGTTCTTC.

This chain links TRBV6-5 with TRBJ1-1, with 7 positions matching TRBD1. Per germline, CDR1 MNHEY and CDR2 SVGAGI. V dropped 0 bases and J dropped 5; count of bases not matched to a gene: 3. The CDR3 sequence is 14 residues long. The CDR3 bases are TGTGCCAGCAGTTACTCAGGGGGCAAAACTGAAGCTTTCTTT. It is translated as CASSYSGGKTEAFF.

The genes are TRBV7-8 and TRBJ2-1; 7 bases line up with TRBD1. The J segment lost 4 bases and the V segment lost 5 bases, leaving 8 bases of the junction unmatched. Germline lookup yields CDR1 SGHVS and CDR2 FQNEAQ. The CDR3 has 15 residues. CDR3 DNA sequence: TGTGCCAGCAGCGGGGGACAGAGGGGTTACAATGAGCAGTTCTTC. This sequence encodes CASSGGQRGYNEQFF.

J is TRBJ2-3 and V is TRBV10-3; D perhaps matches TRBD1 (6 bases). The CDR3 has 15 residues. Trimming removed 4 bases from V and 3 bases from J, with 14 bases in between. The germline CDR1 and CDR2 sequences are ENHRY and SYGVKD. CDR3 coding DNA: TGTGCCATCAGTGTAGGGGGAACGGGAACAGATACGCAGTATTTT. It translates to CAISVGGTGTDTQYF.